One and the same sample provided the 14 T cell receptor beta chains below, sequenced in a study of blood T cell repertoires in COVID-19. Libraries were prepared by immunoSEQ multiplex PCR; TCRdb keeps only in-frame clonotypes and omits some of them. The table shows around 150,000 clones, with about 85% occurring only once. Sequenced material: peripheral blood. The receptors stem from a woman between 55 and 75 years old with COVID-19, enrolled during active disease.

J is TRBJ2-1 and V is TRBV6-6, with TRBD2 matching over 7 bases. The CDR3 covers 19 residues. From germline, CDR1 is MNHNY and CDR2 SVGAGI (reference sequence). V gave up 5 bases and J gave up 6 bases; unmatched junction bases: 22. This chain's CDR3 is CASSLPLTPSAGRVNEQFF. The CDR3 DNA follows: TGTGCCAGCAGTCTACCACTCACCCCCTCAGCGGGAAGGGTCAATGAGCAGTTCTTC.

This chain uses TRBV2 with TRBJ2-2, with 8 bases that match TRBD1. Germline-derived CDR1 and CDR2 are SNHLY and FYNNEI. The CDR3 is 14 amino acids. V was clipped by 10 bases and J by 7 bases; unmatched bases: 11. In DNA form, the CDR3 reads TGTGCCACTAAGAGGCAGGGGGCGATCGGGGAGCTGTTTTTT. This codes for CATKRQGAIGELFF.

This clone showed up just once. The chain has TRBV19 and TRBJ2-7; 8 bases are shared with TRBD2. The length of the CDR3 is 16 residues. Germline V gene data show CDR1 as LNHDA and CDR2 as SQIVND (reference sequence). The V and J ends lost 6 bases and 1 base, in that order; junction bases with no gene match: 11. The CDR3 here is CASSPQGAGGSYEQYF. In DNA, the CDR3 is TGTGCCAGTAGCCCCCAGGGCGCGGGAGGATCCTACGAGCAGTACTTC.

V and J are TRBV13 and TRBJ1-1, with a weak D call TRBD1 (6 bases). The CDR3 consists of 13 residues. With 4 bases removed from V and 4 bases from J, the gap between germline ends came to 10 bases. Germline-derived CDR1 and CDR2 are PRHDT and FYEKMQ (reference sequence). CDR3 sequence reads: CASSYQQGTEAFF. CDR3 coding DNA: TGTGCCAGCAGCTATCAACAGGGCACTGAAGCTTTCTTT.

This chain joins TRBV5-6 and TRBJ1-2, with 7 bases lining up with TRBD1. With V trimmed by 3 bases and J by 4 bases, 6 bases remained unmatched. The CDR3 consists of 14 residues. In germline, CDR1 is SGHDT, CDR2 YYEEEE. CDR3 residues: CASSSEGGTYGYTF. The CDR3 nucleotides are TGTGCCAGCAGCTCAGAAGGGGGCACCTATGGCTACACCTTC.

In this sample, this clone turned up a few times. The chain carries TRBV12-1 and TRBJ1-4; the table's D gene call, TRBD1, was not cross checked with the DNA. TRBV12-1 is marked as a pseudogene. CDR3 length equals 18 residues. The CDR3 spells CASSPKHSSLCTYEKLFF. Here the CDR3 DNA reads TGTGCCAGCAGCCCAAAACACAGTTCCCTTTGCACGTATGAAAAACTGTTTTTT.

The rearrangement uses TRBV5-1 and TRBJ1-3; D is unclear. V was shortened by 2 bases and J by 0 bases, with 9 bases between the two germline ends. Germline CDR1 is SGHRS and CDR2 is YFSETQ. The CDR3 is made up of 15 amino acids. CDR3 sequence reads: CASSFSSPSGNTIYF. In DNA, the CDR3 is TGCGCCAGCAGCTTTTCCAGTCCCTCTGGAAACACCATATATTTT.

This chain joins TRBV11-2 and TRBJ2-1; no clear D gene. The germline V and J ends were trimmed by 1 base and 7 bases, with 14 bases remaining between them. The CDR3 covers 15 residues. CDR1 is SGHAT, CDR2 FQNNGV, per germline. This CDR3 reads CASSLGARSVNEQFF. CDR3 DNA: TGTGCCAGCAGCTTAGGAGCTCGGAGCGTAAATGAGCAGTTCTTC. Full variable domain (outside the CDR3, taken from reference TRBV11-2 and TRBJ2-1): EAGVAQSPRYKIIEKRQSVAFWCNPISGHATLYWYQQILGQGPKLLIQFQNNGVVDDSQLPKDRFSAERLKGVDSTLKIQPAKLEDSAVYLCASSLGARSVNEQFFGPGTRLTVL.

This chain links TRBV7-3 with TRBJ2-3; 14 bases match TRBD2. The CDR3 totals 17 residues. Per the germline V gene, CDR1 is SGHTA and CDR2 is FQGTGA. Trimming removed 2 bases from V and 4 bases from J; junction bases left unmatched: 5. Here the CDR3 DNA reads TGTGCCAGCAGCTTATTAGGGACTAGCGGGAGACCAGATACGCAGTATTTT. As protein: CASSLLGTSGRPDTQYF.

The rearrangement joins TRBV12-5 to TRBJ2-1, with 9 bases matching TRBD2. With 5 bases clipped from V and 6 bases from J, the junction kept 14 bases outside the gene matches. CDR1 and CDR2 from the germline V gene are LGHNT and FRNRAP. The CDR3 runs to 17 residues. The CDR3 is CASGPPQLAGGGNEQFF. The CDR3 coding sequence is TGTGCTAGTGGTCCCCCCCAGCTGGCGGGGGGGGGCAATGAGCAGTTCTTC.

The chain employs TRBV28 and TRBJ1-2, with D unresolved. V gave up 5 bases and J gave up 2 bases, with 15 bases separating them. The germline V gene has CDR1 MDHEN and CDR2 SYDVKM. This CDR3 has 15 amino acids. CDR3 in DNA: TGTGCCAGCAGTGTAGGCGGGAGGTCAAACTATGGCTACACCTTC. This sequence encodes CASSVGGRSNYGYTF.

The chain uses TRBV28 and TRBJ1-5, with D hard to call. Germline V CDR1 and CDR2: MDHEN, SYDVKM. The length of the CDR3 is 13 residues. Trimming pared 5 bases from V and 5 bases from J, leaving 10 bases between. The CDR3 sequence: CASSPNGDQPQHF. DNA of the CDR3: TGTGCCAGCAGTCCCAACGGGGATCAGCCCCAGCATTTT.

The chain recombines TRBV12-5 with TRBJ2-5; the match to TRBD2 covers 11 bases. The CDR3 has 20 residues. Trimming at V came to 0 bases and at J to 9 bases, leaving 21 bases not matched to a gene. The germline CDR1 and CDR2 sequences are LGHNT and FRNRAP. The CDR3 DNA reads TGTGCTAGTGGTTTGGTAAATAACCGGGGTCTAGCGGGGGGACAGAGACCCCAGTACTTC. Translated, it gives CASGLVNNRGLAGGQRPQYF. The full variable domain, completed using reference TRBV12-5 and TRBJ2-5, is DARVTQTPRHKVTEMGQEVTMRCQPILGHNTVFWYRQTMMQGLELLAYFRNRAPLDDSGMPKDRFSAEMPDATLATLKIQPSEPRDSAVYFCASGLVNNRGLAGGQRPQYFGPGTRLLVL.

The chain links TRBV12-5 to TRBJ2-7; no clear D. Deletions cut 4 bases from V and 2 bases from J, with 12 bases between. CDR3 length equals 14 residues. Germline CDR1 LGHNT, CDR2 FRNRAP. CDR3 region: CASGSQSYPYEQYF. The CDR3 DNA reads TGTGCTAGTGGTTCCCAATCCTACCCCTACGAGCAGTACTTC.